A selection of T cell receptor beta chains follows, all from one sample in a study of post-analysis software for immune sequencing data. TCRdb passed the PCR reads through MiXCR, listing each CDR3 protein once. The sample includes approximately 630,000 distinct CDR3 sequences, approximately 60% seen only once; the top ten take about 11%. The specimen was blood. These receptors all come from a girl aged 2 to 10 with multiple sclerosis. The CDR3 runs from the conserved cysteine through the conserved F or W. Each record gives: J gene, V gene, D gene, clone size, CDR3 DNA, CDR3 protein. The D gene is left open where the match is weak. Only some rows state a clone size, as once, few, many or a class for expanded clones.

>TRBJ1-2|TRBV20-1|TRBD1|few
TGCAGTGCCCGGACAGGAGATAACTATGGCTACACCTTC
CSARTGDNYGYTF
>TRBJ1-2|TRBV20-1|TRBD1|NA
TGCAGTGCTAGAAGACAGGGAGATTGGTATGGCTACACCTTC
CSARRQGDWYGYTF
>TRBJ2-5|TRBV5-1|NA|NA
TGCGCCAGCAGTCAACCGGGAGCTACCTCCCAAGAGACCCAGTACTTC
CASSQPGATSQETQYF
>TRBJ2-5|TRBV11-3|TRBD1|NA
TGTGCCAGCAGCTCTTTTTCTGGGACAGCGGCGAAAGAGACCCAGTACTTC
CASSSFSGTAAKETQYF
>TRBJ2-1|TRBV29-1|NA|few
TGCAGCGTTGGAGCCACAGCCGGGTACAATGAGCAGTTCTTC
CSVGATAGYNEQFF
>TRBJ1-4|TRBV20-1|NA|few
TGCAGTGCTATCTTAGGGTATGAAAAACTGTTTTTT
CSAILGYEKLFF
>TRBJ2-7|TRBV7-3|TRBD1|NA
TGTGCCAGCAGCTTAGGCAGGGGGAACGAGCAGTACTTC
CASSLGRGNEQYF
>TRBJ2-5|TRBV10-3|TRBD2|NA
TGTGCCATCAATCCAACGCCGGGGGGAACAGAGACCCAGTACTTC
CAINPTPGGTETQYF
>TRBJ2-5|TRBV6-2/TRBV6-3|NA|few
TGTGCCTCCCCGGCACCCCGAGAGACCCAGTACTTC
CASPAPRETQYF
>TRBJ2-7|TRBV6-2/TRBV6-3|NA|NA
TGTGCCAGCAGTTACTCGACGGAACCTTCCTACGAGCAGTACTTC
CASSYSTEPSYEQYF
>TRBJ2-5|TRBV5-7|NA|once
TGTGCCAGCAGCTTGGCAGGGAGGGGGCCGAAAGAGACCCAGTACTTC
CASSLAGRGPKETQYF
>TRBJ1-1|TRBV5-1|NA|once
TGCGCCAGCAGCCCTAAACCCAGGGGAGTTGGCACTGAAGCTTTCTTT
CASSPKPRGVGTEAFF
>TRBJ2-5|TRBV29-1|TRBD1|few
TGCAGCGTCGGGGCAGGGGGAGAGACCCAGTACTTC
CSVGAGGETQYF
>TRBJ2-7|TRBV5-1|TRBD2|NA
TGCGCCAGCAGCCGCCCGACTAGCGGGAATCAGTACGAGCAGTACTTC
CASSRPTSGNQYEQYF
>TRBJ2-5|TRBV10-3|TRBD1|few
TGTGCCATCAGGGGGACAGAGCAAGAGACCCAGTACTTC
CAIRGTEQETQYF
>TRBJ1-5|TRBV6-2/TRBV6-3|TRBD1|NA
TGTGCCAGCAGTTACTCGGGACAGGGGTCTTATAGCAATCAGCCCCAGCATTTT
CASSYSGQGSYSNQPQHF
>TRBJ2-4|TRBV4-3|NA|few
TGCGCCAGCTCCGGGTCCAGAGAGGGGTCGGGGAAAAACATTCAGTACTTC
CASSGSREGSGKNIQYF
>TRBJ2-3|TRBV11-2|TRBD2|NA
TGTGCCAGCAGCCCCGGGACTAGCGGGGGCTTTAGCACAGATACGCAGTATTTT
CASSPGTSGGFSTDTQYF
>TRBJ2-1|TRBV7-2|TRBD2|NA
TGTGCCAGCAGCTCGGAGCGGGGGACCCCCCCCTACAATGAGCAGTTCTTC
CASSSERGTPPYNEQFF
>TRBJ2-7|TRBV4-2|TRBD1|once
TGTGCCAGCAGCCAGAGTTTCCGGGACAGGGACTACGAGCAGTACTTC
CASSQSFRDRDYEQYF
>TRBJ2-5|TRBV20-1|NA|NA
TGCAGTGCTAGGCGGAGCCATGCCCAAGAGACCCAGTACTTC
CSARRSHAQETQYF
>TRBJ2-3|TRBV7-2|TRBD2|NA
TGTGCCAGCAGCCCGGAACCGGGGACTAGCGGCACAGATACGCAGTATTTT
CASSPEPGTSGTDTQYF
>TRBJ1-5|TRBV7-2|NA|NA
TGTGCCAGCAGCTATAGGGACGGCAATCAGCCCCAGCATTTT
CASSYRDGNQPQHF
>TRBJ2-7|TRBV6-1|NA|few
TGTGCCAGCAGTGAACCGCACTCGGGGGCGGGCTACGAGCAGTACTTC
CASSEPHSGAGYEQYF
>TRBJ2-6|TRBV5-1|NA|few
TGCGCCAGCAGCTTAGGAGGAACACCTGGGGCCAACGTCCTGACTTTC
CASSLGGTPGANVLTF
>TRBJ2-7|TRBV6-5|TRBD2|NA
TGTGCCAGCAGGGAACTAGCGGGAGAACCCCACGAGCAGTACTTC
CASRELAGEPHEQYF
>TRBJ2-3|TRBV7-9|NA|NA
TGTGCCAGCAGCTTAGTTACACTTCTCACAGATACGCAGTATTTT
CASSLVTLLTDTQYF
>TRBJ2-1|TRBV7-9|NA|NA
TGTGCCAGCAGCACCACCAGACAGGCCCCTGAAGATGAGCAGTTCTTC
CASSTTRQAPEDEQFF
>TRBJ2-5|TRBV20-1|TRBD2|NA
TGCAGTGCTAGAGTGGGCAGCGGGGGGGGAGAGACCCAGTACTTC
CSARVGSGGGETQYF
>TRBJ2-3|TRBV18|TRBD1|NA
TGTGCCAGCTCACCACCGACAGGGGCGAAAGCTAGCACAGATACGCAGTATTTT
CASSPPTGAKASTDTQYF
>TRBJ1-2|TRBV6-1|NA|NA
TGTGCCAGTTACCCCAGCGGGGCAGTAGGTTGGGGGGCCTATGGCTACACCTTC
CASYPSGAVGWGAYGYTF
>TRBJ2-5|TRBV7-6|NA|NA
TGTGCCAGCAGCATTCGGGCAGGGACGCGATTAGAGACCCAGTACTTC
CASSIRAGTRLETQYF
>TRBJ2-5|TRBV7-9|NA|NA
TGTGCCAGCAGCCCCCCAGGGCCCCGGTGGGAGACCCAGTACTTC
CASSPPGPRWETQYF
>TRBJ2-5|TRBV6-2/TRBV6-3|TRBD2|few
TGTGCCAGCAGGAGACTAGCGGGAGAGACCCAGTACTTC
CASRRLAGETQYF
>TRBJ2-5|TRBV11-2|NA|once
TGTGCCAGCAGCTCGGGCCCCTCAGAGCAGTACTTC
CASSSGPSEQYF
>TRBJ2-5|TRBV15|TRBD1|many
TGTGCCACCAGCGGCGGGGGACAGGGAAAGACCCAGTACTTC
CATSGGGQGKTQYF
>TRBJ2-7|TRBV7-2|TRBD2|NA
TGTGCCAGCAGCAGACTAGCGGGAAACTACGAGCAGTACTTC
CASSRLAGNYEQYF
>TRBJ2-1|TRBV5-6|TRBD1|NA
TGTGCCAGCAGCTCGCCGGGACAGGGGTACAATGAGCAGTTCTTC
CASSSPGQGYNEQFF
>TRBJ2-1|TRBV12-3/TRBV12-4|TRBD1|few
TGTGCCAGCAGTCATCTCGAGACAGGGATTGGGATCTACAATGAGCAGTTCTTC
CASSHLETGIGIYNEQFF
>TRBJ2-1|TRBV7-2|NA|few
TGTGCCAGCAGTGAGGTCGCTAGCTTTTACAATGAGCAGTTCTTC
CASSEVASFYNEQFF
>TRBJ2-7|TRBV15|NA|few
TGTGCCACCAGCAGAGATCGGCGGACAGCCGCCTACGAGCAGTACTTC
CATSRDRRTAAYEQYF
>TRBJ2-5|TRBV5-6|NA|NA
TGTGCCCGCAGCCGGGTGAGGACTTCGCCCCAAGAGACCCAGTACTTC
CARSRVRTSPQETQYF
>TRBJ1-2|TRBV20-1|TRBD1|few
TGCAGTGCTAGACGGACAGGGGGCGACTATGGCTACACCTTC
CSARRTGGDYGYTF
>TRBJ2-1|TRBV20-1|NA|NA
TGCGGGGGGGGCCTGCCGCCCAATGAGCAGTTCTTC
CGGGLPPNEQFF
>TRBJ2-3|TRBV7-6|NA|NA
TGTGCCAGCAGCTCTGCACTAGATGGCACAGATACGCAGTATTTT
CASSSALDGTDTQYF